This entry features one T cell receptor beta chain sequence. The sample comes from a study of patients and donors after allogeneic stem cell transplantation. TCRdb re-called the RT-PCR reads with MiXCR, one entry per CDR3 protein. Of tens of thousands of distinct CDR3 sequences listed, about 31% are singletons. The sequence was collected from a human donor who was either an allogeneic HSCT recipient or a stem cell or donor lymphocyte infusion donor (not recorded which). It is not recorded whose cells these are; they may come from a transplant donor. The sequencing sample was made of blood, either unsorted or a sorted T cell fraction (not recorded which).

CDR3 bases: TGTGCCAGCAGCTTTTCCCCGGGTCGAATAGAGACCCAGTACTTC. Its translation: CASSFSPGRIETQYF. The J gene is TRBJ2-5, the V gene TRBV11-2; D unresolved. Germline V gene lookup returns CDR1 SGHAT and CDR2 FQNNGV. The ends were cut back, 3 bases at V and 4 bases at J, with 15 bases in the middle. This CDR3 has 15 residues.